This TCR beta chain was found in a study of shared clonotypes between healthy human individuals. Study details: The study used three CD4 naive, three CD4 memory, two CD8 naive and one CD8 memory plate per donor.

Naive CD8 populations comprised CD45RO-negative cells positively selected for CCR7, excluding terminally differentiated effector memory CD45RA+ cells. Germline CDR1 is SNHLY and CDR2 is FYNNEI. The V gene end was trimmed by 2 bases and the J gene end by 4 bases; junction bases not matched to a gene: 3. The length of the CDR3 is 15 residues. This was a deep-level run. Sorted-subset replicate PCR reactions contained 200 ng DNA, corresponding to approximately 30,000 T cell genomes. Sequenced by immunoSEQ multiplex PCR; TCRdb stores in-frame clones only, minus some. This sample has about 2,200,000 clones, with about 93% found just once. Turning to this clone: What it binds is unknown. The same CDR3 is also encoded by other DNA sequences in this sample.

Study results and caveats: Clonotype sharing among donors likely depends on sequencing depth.

The TCR comes from a man younger than 35 in good health. Some clones in this sample may be carry-over from other donors' samples. The J gene is TRBJ2-7, the V gene TRBV2; the match to TRBD2 covers 12 bases. Input material: naive CD8+ T cells from PBMCs. CDR3 loop: CASSELTSGSYEQYF. The DNA of the CDR3 is TGTGCCAGCAGTGAATTGACTAGCGGGAGTTACGAGCAGTACTTC.